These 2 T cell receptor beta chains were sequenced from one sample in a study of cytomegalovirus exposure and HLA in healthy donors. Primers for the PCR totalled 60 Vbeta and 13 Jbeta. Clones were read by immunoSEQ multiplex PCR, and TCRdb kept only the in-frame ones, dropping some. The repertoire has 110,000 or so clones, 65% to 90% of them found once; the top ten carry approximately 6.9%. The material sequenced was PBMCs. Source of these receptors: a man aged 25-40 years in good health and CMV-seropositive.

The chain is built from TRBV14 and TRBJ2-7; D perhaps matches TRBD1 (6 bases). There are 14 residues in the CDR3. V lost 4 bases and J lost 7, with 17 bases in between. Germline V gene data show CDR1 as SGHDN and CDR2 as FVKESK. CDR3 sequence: CASSPVRGSWEQYF. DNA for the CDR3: TGTGCCAGCAGCCCGGTCAGGGGTAGTTGGGAGCAGTACTTC.

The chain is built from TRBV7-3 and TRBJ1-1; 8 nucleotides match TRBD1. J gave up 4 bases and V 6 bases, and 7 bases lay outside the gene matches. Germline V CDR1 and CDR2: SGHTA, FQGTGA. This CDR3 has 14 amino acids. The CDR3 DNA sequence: TGTGCCAGCAGACCTACAGGGGGTAGCACTGAAGCTTTCTTT. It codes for CASRPTGGSTEAFF.